These T cell receptor beta chains were read from a single sample in a study of cytomegalovirus exposure and HLA in healthy donors. Measured with immunoSEQ multiplex PCR; TCRdb has only the in-frame clones, and not every one. In the table there are around 130,000 clones, more than 65% of which are singletons. The specimen was PBMCs. These receptor sequences come from a woman younger than 35 in good health and CMV-seronegative. Each CDR3 is given with its conserved first and last residue. Each record gives: clone size, J gene, V gene, D gene, CDR3 DNA, CDR3 protein. The D gene is left open where the match is weak. Size values are once, few and many counts, or a class for expanded clones, and some rows have none.

-,TRBJ2-5,TRBV15,TRBD1,TGTGCCACCAGCAGGGGACAGGGCCAAGAGACCCAGTACTTC,CATSRGQGQETQYF
-,TRBJ2-7,TRBV19,TRBD2,TGTGCCAGTAGTTCCCGAGGGACTAGCGGGAGGGCAAGCGAGCAGTACTTC,CASSSRGTSGRASEQYF
few,TRBJ1-2,TRBV6-4,TRBD1,TGTGCCAGCAGTGACTCCGGGACAGGAACTAACTATGGCTACACCTTC,CASSDSGTGTNYGYTF
few,TRBJ2-7,TRBV14,TRBD1,TGTGCCAGCAGCCAAGGGCGGACAGGTGCCTACGAGCAGTACTTC,CASSQGRTGAYEQYF
-,TRBJ1-5,TRBV12-5,-,TGTGCTAGTGGTCACGGTTTCAATCAGCCCCAGCATTTT,CASGHGFNQPQHF
-,TRBJ2-7,TRBV2,TRBD2,TGTGCCAGCATTGGGCTAGCGGGAGACGAGCAGTACTTC,CASIGLAGDEQYF
-,TRBJ1-6,TRBV14,TRBD1,TGTGCCAGCAGCCATATACCCGGGACAGGGGAACCCTCCTATAATTCACCCCTCCACTTT,CASSHIPGTGEPSYNSPLHF
-,TRBJ1-3,TRBV7-6,-,TGTGCCAGCAGCCAAAACATAATTGGAAACACCATATATTTT,CASSQNIIGNTIYF
-,TRBJ1-2,TRBV11-2,-,TGTGCCAGCAGCACCGACACCTGGATGAACTATGGCTACACCTTC,CASSTDTWMNYGYTF
-,TRBJ2-5,TRBV6-1,TRBD2,TGTGCCAGCAGTGTCGGGCTAGCGGAAGAGACCCAGTACTTC,CASSVGLAEETQYF
-,TRBJ2-3,TRBV5-1,-,TGCGCCAGCAGCTTTTTGGGGGGTTCCACAGATACGCAGTATTTT,CASSFLGGSTDTQYF
-,TRBJ1-2,TRBV5-6,TRBD1,TGTGCCAGCAGCTCCGGGGGACAGGGATTTGGCCACACCTTC,CASSSGGQGFGHTF
-,TRBJ1-6,TRBV5-1,-,TGCGCCAGCAGCCGGTCCACGGGGGTAAATAATTCACCCCTCCACTTT,CASSRSTGVNNSPLHF
-,TRBJ2-3,TRBV30,-,TGTGCCTGGAGTATTAGCCCCGCAGATACGCAGTATTTT,CAWSISPADTQYF
-,TRBJ1-4,TRBV15,-,TGTGCCACCAGCAGAGATCGTGGTACAGGGTACGAAAAACTGTTTTTT,CATSRDRGTGYEKLFF
once,TRBJ1-1,TRBV4-1,TRBD1,TGCGCCAGCAGCCCCTCTGGACCCGGACAGGACACTGAAGCTTTCTTT,CASSPSGPGQDTEAFF
few,TRBJ1-5,TRBV4-1,-,TGCGCCAGCAGCCAAGGCAGTCCAAGCGCTCAGCCCCAGCATTTT,CASSQGSPSAQPQHF
few,TRBJ2-3,TRBV7-3,-,TGTGCCAGCAGCTCCACTAGCACCGGGGGAGATACGCAGTATTTT,CASSSTSTGGDTQYF
-,TRBJ2-5,TRBV25-1,TRBD1,TGTGCCAGCAGTGAATACGTGACAGGGAGTCCGTACTTC,CASSEYVTGSPYF
-,TRBJ1-1,TRBV25-1,TRBD1,TGTGCCAGCACAGACAGGGGCCAATTGAACACTGAAGCTTTCTTT,CASTDRGQLNTEAFF
-,TRBJ2-7,TRBV6-6,-,TGTGCCAGCAGTTACTCGAGGCCTAGATACGAGCAGTACTTC,CASSYSRPRYEQYF
-,TRBJ1-4,TRBV18,-,TGTGCCAGCTCACCTCAGCAGGGGCTCAGTGAAAAACTGTTTTTT,CASSPQQGLSEKLFF
few,TRBJ2-2,TRBV6-5,TRBD2,TGTGCCAGCAGCCTTGGGACTAGCGGGACCGGGGAGCTGTTTTTT,CASSLGTSGTGELFF
-,TRBJ2-1,TRBV4-1,TRBD2,TGCGCCAGCAGCCAAGAGGGGCGGGAGGTGAATGAGCAGTTCTTC,CASSQEGREVNEQFF
-,TRBJ2-6,TRBV27,-,TGTGCCAGCAGTTCTTTACAGGGTTCTGGGGCCAACGGCCTGACTTTC,CASSSLQGSGANGLTF
-,TRBJ2-1,TRBV9,TRBD2,TGTGCCAGCAGTGCTAGCGGGAACTACAATGAGCAGTTCTTC,CASSASGNYNEQFF
once,TRBJ2-1,TRBV13,-,TGTGCCAGCAGCTTCGGGGGCTACAATGAGCAGTTCTTC,CASSFGGYNEQFF
-,TRBJ2-3,TRBV5-1,TRBD2,TGCGCCAGCAGCTTACCTAGCGGGGGAGCGGGCACAGATACGCAGTATTTT,CASSLPSGGAGTDTQYF
-,TRBJ1-1,TRBV7-2,-,TGTGCCAGCAGCTTAGTTCCGCAGATCCTCGAAGCTTTCTTT,CASSLVPQILEAFF
-,TRBJ1-2,TRBV6-5,-,TGTGCCAGCAGTTCCTATGCGGGGGACTATGGCTACACCTTC,CASSSYAGDYGYTF
-,TRBJ1-1,TRBV7-9,-,TGTGCCAGCAGCTTCCGGGGGGGGAACACTGAAGCTTTCTTT,CASSFRGGNTEAFF
-,TRBJ1-1,TRBV27,TRBD1,TGTGCCCCCGGGGACAGCCCAAACACTGAAGCTTTCTTT,CAPGDSPNTEAFF
-,TRBJ1-2,TRBV19,TRBD1,TGTGCCAGTAGCCCAATCGAGGGGGCGGGCTATGGCTACACCTTC,CASSPIEGAGYGYTF
-,TRBJ1-5,TRBV6-4,-,TGTGCCAGCAGTGAAGTCGTCGGTTCGGGTCAGCCCCAGCATTTT,CASSEVVGSGQPQHF
once,TRBJ2-3,TRBV7-2,TRBD2,TGTGCCAGCAGCCCCCCCGGGGGGGTTAGCACAGATACGCAGTATTTT,CASSPPGGVSTDTQYF
once,TRBJ2-3,TRBV6-1,TRBD2,TGTGCCAGCAGTGAAGTAGCGGGGGTCACAGATACGCAGTATTTT,CASSEVAGVTDTQYF
few,TRBJ2-7,TRBV5-5,TRBD2,TGTGCCAGCAGCTTCCGGCCCTCTAGCGGGAGGGCCCTCCGCCAAAACGAGCAGTACTTC,CASSFRPSSGRALRQNEQYF
-,TRBJ1-1,TRBV29-1,TRBD1,TGCAGCGCCGAGGGACAGGGACTTGAAGCTTTCTTT,CSAEGQGLEAFF
-,TRBJ1-1,TRBV6-6,-,TGTGCCAGCAGTCCTCAGGGTCTCGAACCATTCTTT,CASSPQGLEPFF
-,TRBJ2-5,TRBV7-9,-,TGTGCCAGCAGCTTAGCCAGGGATTTAGAGACCCAGTACTTC,CASSLARDLETQYF
-,TRBJ1-1,TRBV2,-,TGTGCCAGCAACCTACCCCGGGACACTGAAGCTTTCTTT,CASNLPRDTEAFF
-,TRBJ1-1,TRBV10-3,-,TGTGCCATCAACCCAGGGCCCTCTAGGACTGAAGCTTTCTTT,CAINPGPSRTEAFF
-,TRBJ2-2,TRBV5-1,TRBD2,TGCGCCAGCAGCTGGGCTAGCGGGGCGAACACCGGGGAGCTGTTTTTT,CASSWASGANTGELFF
once,TRBJ1-6,TRBV6-1,TRBD1,TGTGCCAGCAGCCGAGACAGGGAAGGGTCACCCCTCCACTTT,CASSRDREGSPLHF
-,TRBJ2-1,TRBV2,TRBD1,TGTGCCAGCAGTTATCCGGGACAGGGGGTGGGGAATGAGCAGTTCTTC,CASSYPGQGVGNEQFF
-,TRBJ2-6,TRBV10-3,TRBD1,TGTGCCATCAGTGCCCCCGGGACAGGGGACCTCTCTGGGGCCAACGGCCTGACTTTC,CAISAPGTGDLSGANGLTF
-,TRBJ2-1,TRBV4-1,TRBD2,TGCGCCAGCAGCCCGCAACCTTTTGCGGGAGGGGGAAATGAGCAGTTCTTC,CASSPQPFAGGGNEQFF
-,TRBJ2-1,TRBV5-1,-,TGCGCCAGCAGCCGACTAGAAAATGAGCAGTTCTTC,CASSRLENEQFF
-,TRBJ2-1,TRBV11-2,TRBD2,TGTGCCAGCAGCTTACGACTAGCCATCAATGAGCAGTTCTTC,CASSLRLAINEQFF
-,TRBJ2-3,TRBV11-3,-,TGTGCCAGCAGCTTAGGCGGATCCACAGATACGCAGTATTTT,CASSLGGSTDTQYF
few,TRBJ2-7,TRBV6-1,TRBD2,TGTGCCAGCAGTCTAGCGGGAGGGCCCTACGAGCAGTACTTC,CASSLAGGPYEQYF
-,TRBJ1-5,TRBV2,-,TGTGCCAGCAGTGAAGCGCGGTCCCAGCCCCAGCATTTT,CASSEARSQPQHF
once,TRBJ2-7,TRBV5-1,-,TGCGCCAGCAGCTTGGGCACAGGCTACGAGCAGTACTTC,CASSLGTGYEQYF
-,TRBJ2-7,TRBV11-2,TRBD1,TGTGCCAGCAGCTCCCCCGGGACAGGGGGCCACGAGCAGTACTTC,CASSSPGTGGHEQYF
once,TRBJ1-2,TRBV2,-,TGTGCCAGCAGGGAAGACTGGGCCTATGGCTACACCTTC,CASREDWAYGYTF
-,TRBJ1-6,TRBV9,TRBD1,TGTGCCAGCAGCACGCGGGACAGGGGAAATTCACCCCTCCACTTT,CASSTRDRGNSPLHF
-,TRBJ2-7,TRBV4-3,TRBD1,TGCGCCAGCAGCCAAGAAGGGACAGGGGGCTACGAGCAGTACTTC,CASSQEGTGGYEQYF
-,TRBJ1-2,TRBV6-5,-,TGTGCCAGCAGTTACTCGACAGGCAACTATGGCTACACCTTC,CASSYSTGNYGYTF
-,TRBJ2-3,TRBV19,TRBD2,TGTGCCAGTAGCGCTTGGAGTGCGGGAGTATTTGCAGATACGCAGTATTTT,CASSAWSAGVFADTQYF
-,TRBJ1-2,TRBV2,-,TGTGCCAGCAAGGGAGCGCCGGCCCAGGCCGGTGTTTATGGCTACACCTTC,CASKGAPAQAGVYGYTF